This T cell receptor beta chain was found in a study of cytotoxic CD8 clonotypes in ibrutinib-treated CLL. With respect to this clone: Its antigen is undetermined.

Findings and caveats of the study: Public clonotypes were rare and shrank or held steady on treatment. Higher circulating CD8+ T-cell counts strongly accompanied higher baseline clonality, above age-matched healthy donors.

V lost 5 bases and J 1 base, leaving 17 bases between the germline ends. Germline CDR1 SGHVS, CDR2 FQNEAQ. The CDR3 loop spans 16 amino acids. Sequenced by immunoSEQ multiplex PCR; TCRdb stores in-frame clones only, minus some. The top ten hold about 10% of the sample, which has some 200,000 clones, 79% seen once. This sequence originates from a human donor with chronic lymphocytic leukemia. The chain is built from TRBV7-8 and TRBJ1-1; no firm D call. Specimen: PBMCs, collected after 12 months of ibrutinib treatment. This CDR3 is CASSRGLFDKNTEAFF. The DNA of the CDR3 is TGTGCCAGCAGCCGCGGTCTGTTCGATAAGAACACTGAAGCTTTCTTT.